Listed here are 30 T cell receptor beta chains from one sample, sequenced in a study of T cell responses to AZD1222 COVID-19 vaccine (dated by TCRdb to about 2021). Libraries came from the immunoSEQ multiplex PCR assay. In its TCRdb copy, this immuneACCESS table keeps in-frame sequences only and misses some clones. Where compared with another copy, unresolved V genes explain less than half of these, and the others have no known cause. This sample holds about 120,000 clones; approximately 94% were observed only once. The ten biggest clones cover about 3.1% of the sample. What this sample's time point label stands for: about 28 days (+/-7) after the second vaccine dose. Here the sequenced sample was peripheral blood, taken 28 days after the second AZD1222 dose. The receptors were sampled from an adult who received the AZD1222 COVID-19 vaccine.

V gene TRBV28 combines with J gene TRBJ1-1; unclear D gene. The CDR3 has 12 residues. Germline V gene sequence: CDR1 MDHEN, CDR2 SYDVKM. V was shortened by 3 bases and J by 5 bases, with 7 bases between the two germline ends. The CDR3 loop reads CASSFFSTEAFF. As DNA, the CDR3 is TGTGCCAGCAGTTTTTTTAGTACTGAAGCTTTCTTT.

J is TRBJ2-7 and V is TRBV5-8; D gene ambiguous. The germline V gene encodes CDR1 SGHTS and CDR2 YDEGEE. The CDR3 is made up of 11 amino acids. Trimming shortened V by 4 bases and J by 7 bases, and 9 bases separated the two germline ends. The DNA for the CDR3 is TGTGCCAGCAGCCCACGCCTTGAGCAGTACTTC. Translated, it gives CASSPRLEQYF.

V and J are TRBV2 and TRBJ2-1, with 14 bases identical to TRBD2. The germline CDR1 and CDR2 sequences are SNHLY and FYNNEI. This CDR3 contains 17 residues. V was clipped by 10 bases and J by 0 bases; unmatched bases: 8. CDR3 in DNA: TGTGCCAACGGACTAGCGGGGGGTTCAAGCTCCTACAATGAGCAGTTCTTC. Translated, it gives CANGLAGGSSSYNEQFF.

The count of this clone is one. CDR3 nucleotides: TGTGCCAGCTCACCTTCCGGGGACAGGGGATCCTACGAGCAGTACTTC. Translating it yields CASSPSGDRGSYEQYF. This sequence joins TRBV18 and TRBJ2-7, with TRBD1 identical over 10 bases. From germline, CDR1 is KGHSH and CDR2 LQKENI. J was trimmed by 1 base and V by 3 bases; bases with no gene match: 6. This CDR3 region has 16 residues.

In nucleotides, the CDR3 is TGTGCCAGCAGCTTGACTGGGGCGGGAGGAGGCACAGATACGCAGTATTTT. Its protein is CASSLTGAGGGTDTQYF. The V and J genes are TRBV7-9 and TRBJ2-3; 8 nucleotides align to TRBD2. The trim removed 3 bases at V and 1 base at J, leaving 9 bases unmatched. CDR3 size: 17 residues. Germline V gene lookup returns CDR1 SEHNR and CDR2 FQNEAQ (reference sequence).

This clone was observed once. This chain joins TRBV5-1 and TRBJ2-2, with TRBD2 identical over 11 bases. The CDR3 extends over 17 amino acids. Looked up from germline, CDR1 is SGHRS and CDR2 is YFSETQ. The junction had 7 bases not matched to a gene; V was cut back by 6 bases and J by 0 bases. The CDR3 DNA is TGCGCCAGCATGGGGCTAGCGGGGGGTCCGAACACCGGGGAGCTGTTTTTT. This codes for CASMGLAGGPNTGELFF.

The chain has TRBV2 and TRBJ1-1; D unclear. From germline, CDR1 is SNHLY and CDR2 FYNNEI. This CDR3 contains 13 residues. Trimming shortened V by 10 bases and J by 1 base, and 13 bases separated the two germline ends. CDR3 residues: CAITGGSNTEAFF. The CDR3 DNA reads TGTGCCATTACGGGCGGATCGAACACTGAAGCTTTCTTT.

The chain links TRBV7-9 to TRBJ2-1, with a weak D call TRBD1 (6 bases). The CDR3 has 14 amino acids. Trimming stripped 4 bases from V and 4 bases from J, with 11 bases between. Germline values: CDR1 SEHNR, CDR2 FQNEAQ (reference sequence). CDR3 in amino acids: CASSYRAGYNEQFF. In nucleotides, the CDR3 is TGTGCCAGCAGCTACAGGGCAGGGTACAATGAGCAGTTCTTC.

The CDR3 protein is CASSQASNYGYTF. CDR3 DNA: TGTGCCAGCAGCCAAGCCAGCAACTATGGCTACACCTTC. The chain combines TRBV3-1 (or the pseudogene TRBV3-2) with TRBJ1-2; D is undetermined. V was pared by 1 base and J by 2 bases, with 5 bases between. Germline CDR1 reads LGHDT; CDR2 reads YNNKEL (reference sequence). CDR3 length: 13 amino acids.

This clone was seen only once. The V and J genes are TRBV11-1 and TRBJ2-2; TRBD1 matches 10 bases. The CDR3 spans 16 residues. Germline trimming cut 5 bases from V and 5 bases from J; bases unmatched to any gene: 8. From germline, CDR1 is SGHAT and CDR2 FQDESV (reference sequence). The CDR3 sequence is CASSQRQGAFTGELFF. CDR3 bases: TGTGCCAGCAGCCAAAGACAGGGGGCTTTTACCGGGGAGCTGTTTTTT. The full variable domain, in which reference TRBV11-1 and TRBJ2-2 provide the parts outside the CDR3, is EAEVAQSPRYKITEKSQAVAFWCDPISGHATLYWYRQILGQGPELLVQFQDESVVDDSQLPKDRFSAERLKGVDSTLKIQPAELGDSAMYLCASSQRQGAFTGELFFGEGSRLTVL.

The V and J genes are TRBV6-5 and TRBJ2-1; 13 bases agree with TRBD2. The germline V gene encodes CDR1 MNHEY and CDR2 SVGAGI. The CDR3 has 14 amino acids. The V gene end was trimmed by 10 bases and the J gene end by 8 bases; junction bases not matched to a gene: 8. CDR3 sequence: CATGLAGLFHEQFF. Written as DNA, the CDR3 is TGTGCCACGGGACTAGCGGGACTTTTCCATGAGCAGTTCTTC.

This clone was seen only once. The rearrangement links TRBV10-1 to TRBJ2-1; D unresolved. The germline V gene encodes CDR1 WNHNN and CDR2 SYGVQD (reference sequence). V was trimmed by 3 bases and J by 3 bases, leaving 6 bases between them. CDR3 size: 13 residues. The CDR3 here is CASSDPHYNEQFF. The CDR3 DNA follows: TGCGCCAGCAGTGACCCCCACTACAATGAGCAGTTCTTC.

V gene TRBV12-5 combines with J gene TRBJ1-5; no reliable D call. In germline, CDR1 is LGHNT, CDR2 FRNRAP. This CDR3 is 13 amino acids long. V shed 6 bases and J shed 1 base, with 7 bases lying between them. The chain's CDR3 is CASGLRSNQPQHF. The CDR3 DNA follows: TGTGCTAGTGGCCTGAGGAGCAATCAGCCCCAGCATTTT.

This chain connects TRBV18 to TRBJ1-1; no clear D. Germline assignment: CDR1 KGHSH and CDR2 LQKENI. This CDR3 has 15 amino acids. V was shortened by 3 bases and J by 1 base, with 12 bases between the two germline ends. The CDR3 protein is CASSPNVPTNTEAFF. The CDR3 DNA reads TGTGCCAGCTCACCTAACGTCCCGACGAACACTGAAGCTTTCTTT.

V usage is TRBV27 and J usage is TRBJ1-4, with unresolved D. The CDR3 is 17 amino acids. The germline V gene has CDR1 MNHEY and CDR2 SMNVEV (reference sequence). Trimming cost V 3 bases and J 4 bases, with 18 bases left between them. The CDR3: CASSFSPARKFNEKLFF. CDR3 nucleotides: TGTGCCAGCAGTTTTTCCCCCGCCAGAAAATTTAATGAAAAACTGTTTTTT.

The gene calls are TRBV30 and TRBJ2-2; 10 bases align to TRBD2. Germline CDR1 and CDR2: GTSNPN and SVGIG (reference sequence). The CDR3 is 16 residues long. Losses at the gene ends were 4 bases for V and 4 bases for J; bases not matched to a gene: 9. The CDR3 protein is CAWTGGASGSTGELFF. The CDR3 DNA reads as TGTGCCTGGACTGGGGGGGCTAGCGGGAGCACCGGGGAGCTGTTTTTT.

The rearrangement uses TRBV7-9 and TRBJ2-5; D might be TRBD2 (5 bases). Trimming shortened V by 1 base and J by 4 bases, and 19 bases separated the two germline ends. The CDR3 totals 17 residues. CDR1 SEHNR and CDR2 FQNEAQ come from the germline V gene (reference sequence). The CDR3 nucleotides read TGTGCCAGCAGCTTAGACGCGCGGGTGTGGGTTGGAGAGACCCAGTACTTC. Translating gives CASSLDARVWVGETQYF.

The chain recombines TRBV4-2 with TRBJ2-7; D is possibly TRBD2 (5 bases). This CDR3 has 15 amino acids. V shed 0 bases and J shed 6 bases, with 15 bases lying between them. Per germline, CDR1 LGHNA and CDR2 YNFKEQ. The CDR3 loop is CASSQDLLAIREQYF. The CDR3 DNA reads as TGTGCCAGCAGCCAAGATTTGCTAGCAATACGCGAGCAGTACTTC.

The DNA for the CDR3 is TGTGCCAGCAGCGGAGACATTACCTACGAGCAGTACTTC. Translating gives CASSGDITYEQYF. V gene TRBV6-5 combines with J gene TRBJ2-7; no reliable D call. Trimming stripped 6 bases from V and 2 bases from J, with 11 bases between. The CDR3 has 13 residues. Germline values: CDR1 MNHEY, CDR2 SVGAGI.

CDR3 coding DNA: TGTGCCAGCAGCCTGCAAGAGACCCAGTACTTC. Protein: CASSLQETQYF. The V and J genes are TRBV5-6 and TRBJ2-5, with unresolved D. Germline values: CDR1 SGHDT, CDR2 YYEEEE. Trimming cost V 4 bases and J 2 bases, with 3 bases left between them. This CDR3 contains 11 residues.

The rearrangement joins TRBV27 to TRBJ2-7; 8 bases agree with TRBD2. V gave up 5 bases and J gave up 3 bases; unmatched junction bases: 12. The germline gives CDR1 MNHEY, CDR2 SMNVEV (reference sequence). The CDR3 has 16 residues. The CDR3 here is CASSLRSGSWVYEQYF. The CDR3 nucleotides read TGTGCCAGCAGTCTGCGGAGCGGGAGTTGGGTCTACGAGCAGTACTTC.

This clone was counted a single time. V gene TRBV18 combines with J gene TRBJ2-7; a weak D match, TRBD2 (6 bases). The CDR3 has 14 residues. V was shortened by 6 bases and J by 2 bases, with 14 bases between the two germline ends. The germline V gene has CDR1 KGHSH and CDR2 LQKENI. The CDR3 reads CASSLGGRPYEQYF. As DNA, the CDR3 is TGTGCCAGCTCCTTGGGGGGTCGGCCCTACGAGCAGTACTTC.

The J gene is TRBJ1-2, the V gene TRBV29-1; TRBD1 is a possible D gene (6 bases). The CDR3 length is 13 residues. CDR1 and CDR2 (germline): SQVTM, ANQGSEA. V lost 7 bases and J 0 bases, leaving 12 bases between the germline ends. The chain's CDR3 is CSAETGSNYGYTF. The CDR3 coding sequence is TGCAGCGCCGAAACAGGGTCTAACTATGGCTACACCTTC.

The chain employs TRBV6-9 and TRBJ1-4; D not certain. This CDR3 contains 16 residues. Germline V gene data show CDR1 as MNHGY and CDR2 as SVAAGI. The V gene lost 0 bases and the J gene lost 7 bases, with 15 bases spanning the gap. CDR3 sequence reads: CASSYSNKSIGEKLFF. In DNA, the CDR3 is TGTGCCAGCAGTTATTCGAACAAGAGTATCGGTGAAAAACTGTTTTTT.

The rearrangement joins TRBV6-8 to TRBJ2-3; D is possibly TRBD1 (6 bases). V was pared by 8 bases and J by 2 bases, with 14 bases between. This CDR3 is built from 14 residues. Germline assignment: CDR1 MNHGY and CDR2 SAAAGT. DNA for the CDR3: TGTGCCAGCGGTACGGGACACCCCACAGATACGCAGTATTTT. Protein product: CASGTGHPTDTQYF.

V usage is TRBV21-1 and J usage is TRBJ1-2; TRBD1 was called by the table and not checked on the DNA. TRBV21-1 is shown as a pseudogene. CDR3 size: 17 residues. This CDR3 is CASSKVDRGPSRDGYTF. The CDR3 DNA reads as TGTGCCAGCAGCAAAGTGGACAGGGGGCCGTCTAGGGATGGCTACACCTTC.

The CDR3 DNA follows: TGTGCCAGCAGCCCCCGTGGGGCGTCTGAAGCTTTCTTT. It yields the protein CASSPRGASEAFF. The chain joins TRBV9 to TRBJ1-1, with TRBD1 as a possible D gene (5 bases). Trimming shortened V by 4 bases and J by 6 bases, and 13 bases separated the two germline ends. The V gene's germline CDR1 is SGDLS and CDR2 YYNGEE. The CDR3 is 13 residues long.

The chain couples TRBV7-9 to TRBJ2-3, with unresolved D. The germline V gene encodes CDR1 SEHNR and CDR2 FQNEAQ (reference sequence). V gave up 3 bases and J gave up 4 bases, with 8 bases separating them. The CDR3 is 13 residues long. The CDR3 protein is CASSFLTADTQYF. CDR3 bases: TGTGCCAGCAGCTTCCTGACGGCAGATACGCAGTATTTT.

The chain joins TRBV6-6 to TRBJ2-7; tentatively, D is TRBD1 (6 bases). The CDR3 runs to 13 residues. Germline assignment: CDR1 MNHNY and CDR2 SVGAGI (reference sequence). The V end lost 8 bases, the J end lost 5 bases, and 16 bases lay between the germline ends. In DNA, the CDR3 is TGTGCCAGCCAAACCGGGACAATGGACGAGCAGTACTTC. Its protein product is CASQTGTMDEQYF.

The genes are TRBV3-1 (or the pseudogene TRBV3-2) and TRBJ2-1; D uncertain. V lost 0 bases, J lost 7 bases, and 16 bases lay in between. The CDR3 is 16 residues long. Looked up from germline, CDR1 is LGHDT and CDR2 is YNNKEL (reference sequence). The CDR3 is CASSQDVPPHGNEQFF. CDR3 nucleotide sequence: TGTGCCAGCAGCCAAGACGTCCCACCCCATGGGAATGAGCAGTTCTTC.